This TCR beta chain comes out of a study of blood T cell repertoires in COVID-19. Study in general: The origin of the acute and convalescent COVID-19 samples was the United States, Italy and Spain.

Authors' methods: Scientists estimated how many nucleated cells there were by amplifying reference gene primers. Profiling relied on immunoSEQ multiplex PCR, and the TCRdb table lists in-frame clones only, not all of them. That table is the source of V, J and clone size, and D and trimming were worked out from the DNA. The repertoire holds some 300,000 clones, with roughly nine tenths as singletons. In Seattle, patients joined the study during active infection and were tracked longitudinally. Trimming pared 2 bases from V and 7 bases from J, leaving 16 bases between. This CDR3 has 15 residues. Germline V gene data show CDR1 as SGHDT and CDR2 as YYEEEE.

The sequenced sample was peripheral blood. The TCR comes from a woman aged 25 to 45 with COVID-19, enrolled during active disease. This chain links TRBV5-6 with TRBJ2-1; D not certain. CDR3 coding DNA: TGTGCCAGCAGCTTCGGCGGATTCGAGGCAAATGAGCAGTTCTTC. This gives the protein CASSFGGFEANEQFF.